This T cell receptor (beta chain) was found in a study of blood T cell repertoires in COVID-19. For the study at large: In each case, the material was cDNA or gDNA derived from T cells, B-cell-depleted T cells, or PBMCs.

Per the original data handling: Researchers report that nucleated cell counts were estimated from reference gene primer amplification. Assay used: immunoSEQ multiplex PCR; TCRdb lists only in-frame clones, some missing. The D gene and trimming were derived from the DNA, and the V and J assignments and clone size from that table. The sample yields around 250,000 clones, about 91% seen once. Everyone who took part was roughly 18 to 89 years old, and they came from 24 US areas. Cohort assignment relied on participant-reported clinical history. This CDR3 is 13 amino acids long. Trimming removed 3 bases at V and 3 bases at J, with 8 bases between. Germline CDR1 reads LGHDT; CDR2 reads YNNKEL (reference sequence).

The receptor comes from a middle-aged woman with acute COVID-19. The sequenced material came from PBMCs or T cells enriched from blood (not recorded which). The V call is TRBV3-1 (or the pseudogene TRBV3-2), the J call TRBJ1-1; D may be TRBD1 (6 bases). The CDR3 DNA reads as TGTGCCAGCAGCCAGGGGGCTTACACTGAAGCTTTCTTT. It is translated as CASSQGAYTEAFF.